This T cell receptor beta chain came from a study of OX40 agonist ivuxolimab in advanced cancers. The protocol was immunoSEQ multiplex PCR, while the TCRdb copy is restricted to in-frame clones and leaves out a portion. The repertoire holds 65,000 to 95,000 clones, with roughly 92% as singletons. V lost 1 base to trimming and J lost 7 bases; unmatched junction nucleotides: 6. Germline CDR1 LNHDA, CDR2 SQIVND (reference sequence). The CDR3 is made up of 14 amino acids. Notes on the study in general: Nonresponders, in some cases, also had low normalized T-cell clonal expansion.

Concerning this clone itself: The antigen remains undetermined.

This chain joins TRBV19 and TRBJ2-7, with TRBD1 matching 8 bases. Sequenced here: CD4+ or CD8+ T cells sorted from blood, sampled in a trial of the OX40 agonist ivuxolimab. The TCR sequence derives from an adult with an advanced solid tumor such as melanoma, head and neck, liver or kidney cancer. The CDR3 sequence: CASSIGQGAGEQYF. The DNA for the CDR3 is TGTGCCAGTAGTATAGGTCAGGGGGCAGGGGAGCAGTACTTC.